These T cell receptor beta chains were read from a single sample in a study of T cell responses to AZD1222 COVID-19 vaccine. TCRdb's table, derived via immunoSEQ multiplex PCR, lists solely in-frame clones and lacks some. The sample records over 110,000 clones, roughly 92% being singletons. Sequencing was performed on peripheral blood, taken on day 0 of AZD1222 vaccination. All receptors come from an adult in good health. CDR3s include the opening cysteine and the closing phenylalanine or tryptophan. D genes are given only for firm matches. The size field is filled for only some rows; it gives once, few, many or a size class.

J gene	CDR3 length	D gene	clone size	V gene	CDR3 protein	CDR3 DNA
TRBJ2-1	18	TRBD2	-	TRBV19	CASTSLGLAGGRRDEQFF	TGTGCCAGTACTTCCTTGGGACTAGCGGGAGGCAGACGGGATGAGCAGTTCTTC
TRBJ1-3	16	-	-	TRBV5-1	CASSLGVEYSGNTIYF	TGCGCCAGCAGCTTGGGGGTAGAGTACTCTGGAAACACCATATATTTT
TRBJ2-5	17	TRBD2	-	TRBV7-9	CASSLIGVAGMLETQYF	TGTGCCAGCAGCTTAATCGGGGTAGCGGGAATGTTGGAGACCCAGTACTTC
TRBJ1-1	14	TRBD1	-	TRBV29-1	CSGGQGAWNTEAFF	TGCAGCGGGGGACAGGGGGCGTGGAACACTGAAGCTTTCTTT
TRBJ2-3	18	-	-	TRBV7-5	CVRSLGTSGGLSTDTQYF	TGTGTCAGAAGCTTAGGGACTAGCGGAGGGCTCAGCACAGATACGCAGTATTTT
TRBJ1-4	13	-	few	TRBV18	CASSRDNNEKLFF	TGTGCCAGCTCAAGGGACAACAATGAAAAACTGTTTTTT
TRBJ1-5	15	-	-	TRBV28	CASSFSGGVNQPQHF	TGTGCCAGCAGTTTCTCGGGGGGAGTAAATCAGCCCCAGCATTTT
TRBJ2-7	15	TRBD1	few	TRBV5-4	CASSFPGQGSYEQYF	TGTGCCAGCAGCTTTCCGGGACAGGGTTCCTACGAGCAGTACTTC
TRBJ2-6	16	-	-	TRBV19	CASSIGGAFGANVLTF	TGTGCCAGTAGTATAGGGGGGGCGTTTGGGGCCAACGTCCTGACTTTC
TRBJ1-2	15	TRBD1	-	TRBV28	CASSLSGTGIYGYTF	TGTGCCAGCAGCCTCTCCGGGACAGGGATATATGGCTACACCTTC
TRBJ1-2	16	-	-	TRBV5-4	CASSFGGQGLNYGYTF	TGTGCCAGCAGCTTCGGGGGGCAAGGGCTTAACTATGGCTACACCTTC
TRBJ1-6	14	-	-	TRBV2	CASSKWEIYSPLHF	TGTGCCAGCAGTAAATGGGAAATATATTCACCCCTCCACTTT
TRBJ2-7	12	-	-	TRBV28	CASRTDSYEQYF	TGTGCCAGTCGGACGGACTCCTACGAGCAGTACTTC